This passage covers 8 T cell receptor beta chains from one sample sequenced in a study of cytomegalovirus exposure and HLA in healthy donors (dated by TCRdb to about 2017). Libraries were prepared through the immunoSEQ multiplex PCR assay. The multiplex PCR relied on a mix of 60 forward primers for TCR Vbeta segments and 13 reverse primers for TCR Jbeta segments. Entries here come from immuneACCESS through TCRdb and include only in-frame sequences with V and J called. Some clones fail to appear in such tables; in the studies checked, an unresolved V gene covers under half of the shortfall, and the cause of the remainder is unknown. The sample table lists tens of thousands of clones, roughly 76% of them with a count of one. The ten largest make up 7% to 9% of the sample. The specimen was PBMCs. Source of these receptors: a woman between 35 and 50 years old in good health and CMV-seronegative.

The rearrangement uses TRBV5-6 and TRBJ2-1, with D maybe TRBD2 (6 bases). The CDR3 extends over 15 amino acids. Trimming left V 4 bases short and J 3 bases short, with 14 bases between. CDR1 and CDR2 from the germline V gene are SGHDT and YYEEEE. The CDR3 DNA sequence: TGTGCCAGCAGCCTAGGGGCTAGCGTCTACAATGAGCAGTTCTTC. Encoded protein: CASSLGASVYNEQFF.

A single count supports this clone. The chain carries TRBV19 and TRBJ1-2; D gene uncertain. CDR3 length: 14 amino acids. CDR1 is LNHDA, CDR2 SQIVND, per germline (reference sequence). Trimming shortened V by 1 base and J by 4 bases, and 10 bases separated the two germline ends. CDR3 nucleotide sequence: TGTGCCAGTAGTATAGGTGGTTCGAGCTATGGCTACACCTTC. This gives the protein CASSIGGSSYGYTF.

This rearrangement joins TRBV25-1 to TRBJ1-2; D perhaps matches TRBD1 (5 bases). V gave up 4 bases and J gave up 4 bases, with 22 bases separating them. Germline V CDR1 and CDR2: MGHDK, SYGVNS. This CDR3 is built from 17 residues. The CDR3 nucleotides are TGTGCCAGCAGTGGCCCACAGGTGGAGAGGATAGTCTATGGCTACACCTTC. Translation: CASSGPQVERIVYGYTF.

The V call is TRBV6-6, the J call TRBJ1-3; maybe TRBD1 (5 bases). The ends were cut back, 6 bases at V and 0 bases at J, with 6 bases in the middle. From germline, CDR1 is MNHNY and CDR2 SVGAGI (reference sequence). CDR3 length equals 13 residues. CDR3 amino acids: CASRGGSGNTIYF. DNA for the CDR3: TGTGCCAGCAGGGGGGGCTCTGGAAACACCATATATTTT.

This clone was recorded a few times. The V gene is TRBV27, the J gene TRBJ2-6, with no clear D. Trimming removed 10 bases at V and 0 bases at J, with 7 bases between. The length of the CDR3 is 13 residues. Germline V gene data show CDR1 as MNHEY and CDR2 as SMNVEV (reference sequence). CDR3: CATAGSGANVLTF. CDR3 bases: TGTGCCACCGCCGGCTCTGGGGCCAACGTCCTGACTTTC. The variable domain in full, with the rest retrieved from reference TRBV27 and TRBJ2-6, is EAQVTQNPRYLITVTGKKLTVTCSQNMNHEYMSWYRQDPGLGLRQIYYSMNVEVTDKGDVPEGYKVSRKEKRNFPLILESPSPNQTSLYFCATAGSGANVLTFGAGSRLTVL.

The chain combines TRBV5-1 with TRBJ2-7, with TRBD2 identical over 11 bases. This CDR3 region has 15 residues. The junction had 7 bases not matched to a gene; V was cut back by 4 bases and J by 4 bases. Germline V gene sequence: CDR1 SGHRS, CDR2 YFSETQ. CDR3 sequence: CASSTLAGAPYEQYF. DNA for the CDR3: TGCGCCAGCAGCACACTAGCGGGGGCTCCATACGAGCAGTACTTC.

The V and J genes are TRBV4-3 and TRBJ2-1; 11 bases line up with TRBD2. The CDR3 spans 17 residues. Looked up from germline, CDR1 is LGHNA and CDR2 is YSLEER. V was pared by 4 bases and J by 6 bases, with 11 bases of the junction left unmatched. Here the CDR3 DNA reads TGCGCCAGCAGCCCGCTGCCCCTAGCGGGAGGACTCAATGAGCAGTTCTTC. This codes for CASSPLPLAGGLNEQFF.

The chain uses TRBV7-2 and TRBJ2-1; D remains ambiguous. Germline V gene data show CDR1 as SGHTA and CDR2 as FQGNSA. The V gene lost 1 base and the J gene lost 3 bases, with 7 bases spanning the gap. The CDR3 is 14 amino acids. The CDR3 nucleotides are TGTGCCAGCAGCTTAGGAACAGTCTACAATGAGCAGTTCTTC. It codes for CASSLGTVYNEQFF.